This record covers a single T cell receptor beta chain. The antigen is undetermined. Germline and junction disagree at one end, which may indicate a read error. The sample is drawn from a study of breast tumors, draining lymph nodes, adjacent tissues. Study-level results: Luminal-like breast cancer showed significantly higher tumor–nontumor repertoire similarity than basal-like. The lymph node origin of tumor T cells was framed as consistent with a hypothesis, not demonstrated. Tumors had less TCR diversity than lymph nodes, more than nontumor tissue.

Axillary draining lymph nodes of breast cancer patients supplied the node samples. CDR1 and CDR2 (germline): WNHNN, SYGVQD (reference sequence). CDR3 size: 17 residues. TCRdb called the multiplex PCR reads again in MiXCR, with one record for every CDR3 protein. The repertoire consists of 170,000 or so distinct CDR3 sequences, with 33% occurring once and the leading ten covering around 4.1%. The specimen was axillary lymph node tissue. The sequence was collected from a female donor with breast cancer. Some clones in this sample may be carry-over from other donors' samples. This chain connects TRBV10-1 to TRBJ1-5, with 8 bases that match TRBD1. In DNA, the CDR3 is TGTGCCATCAGTTCCGGAAGGACAGGGCAGGCAGAGGAGACCCAGCATTTT. Encoded protein: CAISSGRTGQAEETQHF.